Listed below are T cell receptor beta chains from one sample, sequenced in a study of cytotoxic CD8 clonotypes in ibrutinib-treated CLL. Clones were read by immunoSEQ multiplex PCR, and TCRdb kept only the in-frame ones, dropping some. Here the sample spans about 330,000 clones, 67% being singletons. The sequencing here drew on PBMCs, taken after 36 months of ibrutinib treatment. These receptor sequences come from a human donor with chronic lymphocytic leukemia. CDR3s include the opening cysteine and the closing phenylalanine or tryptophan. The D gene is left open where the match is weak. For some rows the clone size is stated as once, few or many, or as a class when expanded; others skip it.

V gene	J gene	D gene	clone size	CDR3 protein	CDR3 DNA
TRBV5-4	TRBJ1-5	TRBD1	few	CASSLGQGNNQPQHF	TGTGCCAGCAGCTTGGGACAGGGGAATAATCAGCCCCAGCATTTT
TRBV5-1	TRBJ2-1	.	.	CASSLDRVWAYNEQFF	TGCGCCAGCAGCTTGGACCGGGTTTGGGCTTACAATGAGCAGTTCTTC
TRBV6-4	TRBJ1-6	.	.	CASSETAFRSPLHF	TGTGCCAGCAGTGAGACAGCTTTTCGATCACCCCTCCACTTT
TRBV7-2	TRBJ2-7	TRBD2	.	CASSLAASGSASYEQYF	TGTGCCAGCAGCTTAGCGGCTAGCGGGAGCGCGTCCTACGAGCAGTACTTC
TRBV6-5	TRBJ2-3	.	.	CASSRGPSTDTQYF	TGTGCCAGCAGTCGGGGGCCTAGCACAGATACGCAGTATTTT
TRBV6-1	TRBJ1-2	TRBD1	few	CASRPGGKGSYTF	TGTGCCAGCAGGCCAGGGGGTAAGGGTAGCTACACCTTC
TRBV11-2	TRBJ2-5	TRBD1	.	CASSLTGSETQYF	TGTGCCAGCAGCTTGACAGGGAGTGAGACCCAGTACTTC
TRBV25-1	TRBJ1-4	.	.	CASSDRPLNEKLFF	TGTGCCAGCAGTGATCGGCCGTTAAATGAAAAACTGTTTTTT
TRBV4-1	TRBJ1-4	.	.	CASSPWPGNEKLFF	TGCGCCAGCAGCCCTTGGCCAGGGAATGAAAAACTGTTTTTT
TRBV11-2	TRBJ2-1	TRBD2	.	CASSPLAGGNLNEQFF	TGTGCCAGCAGCCCCCTAGCGGGGGGCAATTTGAATGAGCAGTTCTTC
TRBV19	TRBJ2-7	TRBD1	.	CASSPRSGTGSYEQYF	TGTGCCAGTAGCCCTCGATCTGGGACAGGGTCGTACGAGCAGTACTTC
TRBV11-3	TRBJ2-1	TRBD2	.	CASSSRLAGAPHEQFF	TGTGCCAGCAGCAGCAGACTAGCGGGGGCCCCCCATGAGCAGTTCTTC
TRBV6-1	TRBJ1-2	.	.	CASVVSGIPYDGYTF	TGTGCCAGTGTTGTCTCGGGCATTCCCTATGATGGCTACACCTTC
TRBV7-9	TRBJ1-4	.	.	CASSFGQHEKLFF	TGTGCCAGCAGCTTTGGACAGCATGAAAAACTGTTTTTT
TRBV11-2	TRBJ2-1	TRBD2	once	CASSATSGRASRYNEQFF	TGTGCCAGCAGCGCGACTAGCGGGAGGGCCTCGCGTTACAATGAGCAGTTCTTC
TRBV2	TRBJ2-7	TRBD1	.	CASHIQGASSYEQYF	TGTGCCAGCCATATACAGGGGGCCTCCTCCTACGAGCAGTACTTC
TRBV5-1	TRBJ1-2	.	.	CASSYADSHGYTF	TGCGCCAGCAGCTATGCGGACAGCCATGGCTACACCTTC
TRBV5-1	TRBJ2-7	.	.	CASSLVSDPYEQYF	TGCGCCAGCAGCTTGGTTAGCGACCCCTACGAGCAGTACTTC
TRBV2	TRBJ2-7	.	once	CASSADSLIGYEQYF	TGTGCCAGCAGTGCCGACAGTCTGATAGGTTACGAGCAGTACTTC
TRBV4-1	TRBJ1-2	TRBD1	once	CASSQPRTGGIRGYTF	TGCGCCAGCAGCCAGCCTAGGACAGGGGGGATTCGTGGCTACACCTTC
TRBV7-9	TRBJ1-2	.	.	CASSLGWGNYGYTF	TGTGCCAGCAGCTTAGGATGGGGTAACTATGGCTACACCTTC
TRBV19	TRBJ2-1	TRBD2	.	CAIPTSGIHPIYNEQFF	TGTGCCATTCCGACTAGCGGGATACACCCCATTTACAATGAGCAGTTCTTC
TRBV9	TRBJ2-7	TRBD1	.	CASSLGQDPTYEQYF	TGTGCCAGCAGCTTGGGACAGGATCCAACCTACGAGCAGTACTTC
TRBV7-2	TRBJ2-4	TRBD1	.	CASSLGTGWDIQYF	TGTGCCAGCAGCTTAGGGACAGGGTGGGACATTCAGTACTTC
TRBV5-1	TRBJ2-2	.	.	CASSLAYQASNTGELFF	TGCGCCAGCAGCTTGGCCTATCAGGCATCGAACACCGGGGAGCTGTTTTTT
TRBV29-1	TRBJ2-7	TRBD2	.	CSVVQLAGGPYEQYF	TGCAGCGTTGTCCAACTAGCGGGGGGTCCCTACGAGCAGTACTTC
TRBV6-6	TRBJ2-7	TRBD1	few	CASSGTESSYEQYF	TGTGCCAGCAGCGGGACAGAGAGTTCCTACGAGCAGTACTTC
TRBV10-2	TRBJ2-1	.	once	CASSAPSRGNEQFF	TGCGCCAGCAGTGCCCCCTCTAGAGGCAATGAGCAGTTCTTC
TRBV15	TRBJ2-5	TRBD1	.	CATSRRDRGRQETQYF	TGTGCCACCAGCAGGAGGGACAGGGGGCGCCAAGAGACCCAGTACTTC
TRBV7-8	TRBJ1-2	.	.	CASSRRYEDRANYGYTF	TGTGCCAGCAGCCGACGATACGAGGACAGAGCTAACTATGGCTACACCTTC
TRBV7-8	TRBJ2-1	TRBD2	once	CASSFPLAGEFYNEQFF	TGTGCCAGCAGCTTCCCACTAGCGGGAGAGTTCTACAATGAGCAGTTCTTC
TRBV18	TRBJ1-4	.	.	CASSSSEWNEKLFF	TGTGCCAGCTCATCCTCGGAGTGGAATGAAAAACTGTTTTTT
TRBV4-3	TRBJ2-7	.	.	CASSLNRVTYEQYF	TGCGCCAGCAGCTTGAATCGGGTAACCTACGAGCAGTACTTC
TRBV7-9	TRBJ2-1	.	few	CASQAGARYNEQFF	TGTGCCAGCCAGGCGGGGGCCCGGTACAATGAGCAGTTCTTC
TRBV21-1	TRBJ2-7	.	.	CASSKGGGGSSSYEQYF	TGTGCCAGCAGCAAAGGCGGTGGCGGGAGCTCGTCCTACGAGCAGTACTTC
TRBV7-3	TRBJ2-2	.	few	CASSSRPLANTGELFF	TGTGCCAGCAGCTCCAGACCTCTCGCGAACACCGGGGAGCTGTTTTTT
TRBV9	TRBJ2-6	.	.	CASSVNREGDGANVLTF	TGTGCCAGCAGCGTAAACAGGGAAGGAGATGGGGCCAACGTCCTGACTTTC
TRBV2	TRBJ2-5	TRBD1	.	CASSGDRETQYF	TGTGCCAGCAGTGGGGACAGAGAGACCCAGTACTTC
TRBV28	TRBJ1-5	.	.	CASSSGGQPQHF	TGTGCCAGCAGTTCAGGCGGTCAGCCCCAGCATTTT
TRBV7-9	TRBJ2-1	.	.	CASSLAWTSYNEQFF	TGTGCCAGCAGCTTAGCCTGGACCTCCTACAATGAGCAGTTCTTC
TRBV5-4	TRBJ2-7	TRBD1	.	CASSLRDRVSYEQYF	TGCGCCAGCAGCCTTCGGGACAGGGTGTCCTACGAGCAGTACTTC
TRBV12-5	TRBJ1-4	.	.	CASGLVPKGGTATNEKLFF	TGTGCTAGTGGTTTGGTCCCCAAGGGAGGGACGGCAACTAATGAAAAACTGTTTTTT
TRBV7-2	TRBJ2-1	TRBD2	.	CASSRAGFSYNEQFF	TGTGCCAGCAGCCGAGCGGGGTTCTCCTACAATGAGCAGTTCTTC
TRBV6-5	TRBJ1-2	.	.	CASSYTGIYGYTF	TGTGCCAGCAGTTACACGGGAATTTATGGCTACACCTTC
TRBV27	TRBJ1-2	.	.	CASSFMGRGIYGYTF	TGTGCCAGCAGTTTTATGGGCAGGGGTATATATGGCTACACCTTC
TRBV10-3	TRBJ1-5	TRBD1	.	CAIREDRGLSNQPQHF	TGTGCCATCAGGGAGGACAGGGGGCTCAGCAATCAGCCCCAGCATTTT
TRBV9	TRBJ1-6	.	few	CASSVGQNSPLHF	TGTGCCAGCAGCGTAGGACAGAATTCACCCCTCCACTTT
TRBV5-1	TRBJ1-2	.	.	CASSLDQGLRRGYTF	TGCGCCAGCAGCTTGGATCAGGGCCTCAGGCGCGGCTACACCTTC
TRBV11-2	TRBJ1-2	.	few	CASARGNGGGSYTF	TGTGCCAGCGCCAGGGGCAACGGTGGGGGTAGCTACACCTTC
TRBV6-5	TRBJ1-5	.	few	CASGETPYQPQHF	TGTGCCAGCGGGGAGACACCTTATCAGCCCCAGCATTTT
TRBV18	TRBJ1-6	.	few	CASSPLSYNSPLHF	TGTGCCAGCTCACCACTCTCCTATAATTCACCCCTCCACTTT
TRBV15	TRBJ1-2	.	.	CATYLQGDYGYTF	TGTGCCACCTACCTACAGGGAGACTATGGCTACACCTTC
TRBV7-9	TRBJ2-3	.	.	CASSLGGLTDTQYF	TGTGCCAGCAGCTTGGGTGGGCTCACAGATACGCAGTATTTT